Listed below are T cell receptor beta chains from one sample, sequenced in a study of blood T cell repertoires in COVID-19. Some clones are missing from TCRdb's copy, which holds only in-frame ones; the method was immunoSEQ multiplex PCR. The sample comprises about 250,000 clones, around 90% of which are singletons, and under 3.5% rests with the top ten. Specimen: PBMCs or T cells enriched from blood (not recorded which). The receptor source for this set is a woman aged 45-65 years who had recovered from COVID-19. CDR3s include the opening cysteine and the closing phenylalanine or tryptophan. The order of the fields is D gene, clone size, J gene, V gene, CDR3 protein, CDR3 DNA. A D gene is named only where the DNA matches it firmly. Expanded clones get a size class; other rows say once, few or many, or leave the size out.

>TRBD1|-|TRBJ1-1|TRBV5-1
CASSLGHRGPNTEAFF
TGCGCCAGCAGCTTGGGGCACAGGGGGCCGAACACTGAAGCTTTCTTT
>-|-|TRBJ2-3|TRBV6-5
CASRYGQSTDTQYF
TGTGCCAGCAGATACGGACAGAGCACAGATACGCAGTATTTT
>TRBD2|few|TRBJ2-1|TRBV19
CASSRSPWTSGRVGSYNEQFF
TGTGCCAGTAGTAGGTCTCCGTGGACTAGCGGGAGGGTTGGCTCCTACAATGAGCAGTTCTTC
>TRBD2|few|TRBJ2-7|TRBV5-1
CASSLELAGVGVYEQYF
TGCGCCAGCAGCTTGGAATTAGCGGGAGTCGGCGTGTACGAGCAGTACTTC
>-|-|TRBJ2-4|TRBV7-2
CASSLNTGRVNIQYF
TGTGCCAGCAGCTTAAATACAGGGCGTGTAAACATTCAGTACTTC
>-|-|TRBJ1-1|TRBV9
CASSPRGGSNTEAFF
TGTGCCAGCAGCCCAAGGGGGGGGTCGAACACTGAAGCTTTCTTT
>-|-|TRBJ1-1|TRBV29-1
CSGGGELGTEAFF
TGCAGCGGAGGGGGGGAACTGGGGACTGAAGCTTTCTTT
>TRBD1|-|TRBJ2-6|TRBV28
CASGQGYAGANVLTF
TGTGCCAGTGGACAGGGGTATGCTGGGGCCAACGTCCTGACTTTC
>TRBD1|-|TRBJ1-1|TRBV5-6
CASSPGTGGRTEAFF
TGTGCCAGCAGCCCCGGGACAGGGGGCAGAACTGAAGCTTTCTTT
>-|-|TRBJ1-3|TRBV12-3/TRBV12-4
CASSPSSGNTIYF
TGTGCCAGCAGCCCCTCCTCTGGAAACACCATATATTTT
>-|-|TRBJ2-2|TRBV7-2
CASSLTGFNTGELFF
TGTGCCAGCAGCCTCACAGGATTCAACACCGGGGAGCTGTTTTTT
>-|-|TRBJ2-1|TRBV7-3
CASSLGAGSYNEQFF
TGTGCCAGCAGCTTAGGAGCGGGTAGCTACAATGAGCAGTTCTTC
>-|-|TRBJ1-6|TRBV5-1
CASSGVTGDNSPLHF
TGCGCCAGCAGCGGCGTGACAGGAGACAATTCACCCCTCCACTTT
>-|once|TRBJ1-6|TRBV3-1/TRBV3-2
CASSQVVGASPLHF
TGTGCCAGCAGCCAAGTCGTAGGGGCTTCACCCCTCCACTTT
>TRBD2|-|TRBJ2-5|TRBV19
CASSNREGLETQYF
TGTGCCAGTAGTAACCGGGAGGGCCTGGAGACCCAGTACTTC
>TRBD1|once|TRBJ2-3|TRBV6-2/TRBV6-3
CASSYDRGTTDTQYF
TGTGCCAGCAGTTACGACAGGGGAACCACAGATACGCAGTATTTT